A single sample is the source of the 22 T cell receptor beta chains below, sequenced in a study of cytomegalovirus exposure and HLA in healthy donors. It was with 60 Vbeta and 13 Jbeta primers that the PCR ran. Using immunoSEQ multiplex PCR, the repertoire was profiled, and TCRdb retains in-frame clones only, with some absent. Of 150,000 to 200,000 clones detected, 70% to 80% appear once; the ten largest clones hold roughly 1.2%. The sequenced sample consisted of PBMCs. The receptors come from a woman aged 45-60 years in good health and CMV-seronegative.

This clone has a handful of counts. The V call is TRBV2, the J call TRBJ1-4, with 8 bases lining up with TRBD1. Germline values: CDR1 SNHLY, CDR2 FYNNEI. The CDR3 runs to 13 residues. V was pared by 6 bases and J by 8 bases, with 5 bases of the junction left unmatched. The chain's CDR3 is CASRSRGREKLFF. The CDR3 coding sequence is TGTGCCAGCAGGAGCAGGGGGCGCGAAAAACTGTTTTTT. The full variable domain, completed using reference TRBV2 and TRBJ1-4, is EPEVTQTPSHQVTQMGQEVILRCVPISNHLYFYWYRQILGQKVEFLVSFYNNEISEKSEIFDDQFSVERPDGSNFTLKIRSTKLEDSAMYFCASRSRGREKLFFGSGTQLSVL.

CDR3 amino acids: CASSLVEGGGYGYTF. CDR3 coding DNA: TGCGCCAGCAGCTTGGTAGAAGGGGGCGGCTATGGCTACACCTTC. The genes are TRBV5-1 and TRBJ1-2; 7 bases are a match to TRBD1. CDR1 is SGHRS and CDR2 is YFSETQ in the germline V gene. The CDR3 spans 15 residues. V lost 0 bases, J lost 4 bases, and 6 bases stayed unmatched.

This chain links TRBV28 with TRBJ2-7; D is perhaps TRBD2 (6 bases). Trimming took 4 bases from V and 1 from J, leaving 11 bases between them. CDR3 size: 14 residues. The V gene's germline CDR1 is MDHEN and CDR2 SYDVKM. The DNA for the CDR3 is TGTGCCAGCAGTTCTGAAGGACTATCCTACGAGCAGTACTTC. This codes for CASSSEGLSYEQYF.

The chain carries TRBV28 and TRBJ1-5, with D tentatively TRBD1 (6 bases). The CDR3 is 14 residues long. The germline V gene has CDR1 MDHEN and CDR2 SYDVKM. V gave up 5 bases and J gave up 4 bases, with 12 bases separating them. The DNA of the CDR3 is TGTGCCAGCAGTCCCACAGGGACAAATCAGCCCCAGCATTTT. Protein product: CASSPTGTNQPQHF.

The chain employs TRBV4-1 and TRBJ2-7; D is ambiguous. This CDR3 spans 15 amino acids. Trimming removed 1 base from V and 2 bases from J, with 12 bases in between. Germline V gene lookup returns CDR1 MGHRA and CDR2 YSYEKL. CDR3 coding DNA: TGCGCCAGCAGCCAAGGACAACCTGTCACCTACGAGCAGTACTTC. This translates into CASSQGQPVTYEQYF.

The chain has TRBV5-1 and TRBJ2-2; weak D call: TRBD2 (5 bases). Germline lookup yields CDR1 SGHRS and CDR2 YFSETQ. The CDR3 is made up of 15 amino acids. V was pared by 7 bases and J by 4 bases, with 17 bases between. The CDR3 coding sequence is TGCGCCAGCTTTCTCGGCGGGCATGGCACCGGGGAGCTGTTTTTT. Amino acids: CASFLGGHGTGELFF.

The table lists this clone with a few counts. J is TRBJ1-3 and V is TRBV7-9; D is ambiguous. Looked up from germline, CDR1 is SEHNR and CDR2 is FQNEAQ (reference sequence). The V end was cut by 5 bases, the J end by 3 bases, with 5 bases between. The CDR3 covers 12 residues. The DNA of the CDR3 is TGTGCCAGCAGCCTGAGTGGAAACACCATATATTTT. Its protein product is CASSLSGNTIYF.

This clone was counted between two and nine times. The CDR3 here is CASRLGGGLAGTDTQYF. In DNA form, the CDR3 reads TGTGCCAGCAGGCTTGGCGGCGGACTAGCGGGAACAGATACGCAGTATTTT. The chain combines TRBV2 with TRBJ2-3; 12 nucleotides align to TRBD2. With 6 bases clipped from V and 3 bases from J, the junction kept 10 bases outside the gene matches. The CDR3 runs to 17 residues. Germline assignment: CDR1 SNHLY and CDR2 FYNNEI.

The CDR3 coding sequence is TGCGCCAGCAGCCAGGTCCCGCGGGGCCGTGAAGCTTTCTTT. Encoded protein: CASSQVPRGREAFF. The chain uses TRBV4-3 and TRBJ1-1; D possibly corresponds to TRBD1 (5 bases). This CDR3 contains 14 residues. V lost 3 bases, J lost 7 bases, and 15 bases lay in between. From germline, CDR1 is LGHNA and CDR2 YSLEER.

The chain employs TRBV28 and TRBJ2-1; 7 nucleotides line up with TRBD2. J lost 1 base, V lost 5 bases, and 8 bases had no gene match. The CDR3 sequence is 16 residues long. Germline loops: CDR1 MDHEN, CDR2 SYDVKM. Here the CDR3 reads CASSEGRGGSYNEQFF. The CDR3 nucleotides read TGTGCCAGCAGTGAGGGCCGGGGAGGGTCCTACAATGAGCAGTTCTTC.

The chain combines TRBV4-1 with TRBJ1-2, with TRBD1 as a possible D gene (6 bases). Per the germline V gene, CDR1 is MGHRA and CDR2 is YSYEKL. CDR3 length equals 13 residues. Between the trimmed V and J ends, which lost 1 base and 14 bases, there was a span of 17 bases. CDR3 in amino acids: CASSQVAVDRPTF. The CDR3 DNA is TGCGCCAGCAGCCAAGTCGCGGTGGACAGACCGACCTTC.

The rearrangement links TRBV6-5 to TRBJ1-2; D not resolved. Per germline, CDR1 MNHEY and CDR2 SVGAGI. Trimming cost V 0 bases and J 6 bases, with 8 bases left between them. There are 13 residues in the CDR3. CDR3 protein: CASSYSIRDGYTF. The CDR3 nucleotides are TGTGCCAGCAGTTACTCGATACGGGATGGCTACACCTTC.

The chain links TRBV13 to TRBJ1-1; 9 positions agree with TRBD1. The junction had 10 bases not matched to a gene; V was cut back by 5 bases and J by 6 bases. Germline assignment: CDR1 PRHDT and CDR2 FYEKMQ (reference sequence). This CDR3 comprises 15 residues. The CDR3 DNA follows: TGTGCCAGCAGCGAGGAGGGACAGGGTGGCCCTGAAGCTTTCTTT. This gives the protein CASSEEGQGGPEAFF.

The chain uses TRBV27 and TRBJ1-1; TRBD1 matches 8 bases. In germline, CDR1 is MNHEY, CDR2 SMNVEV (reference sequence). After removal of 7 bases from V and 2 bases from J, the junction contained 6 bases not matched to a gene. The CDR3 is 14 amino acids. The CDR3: CASKITGGNTEAFF. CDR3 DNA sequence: TGTGCCAGCAAAATAACAGGGGGAAACACTGAAGCTTTCTTT.

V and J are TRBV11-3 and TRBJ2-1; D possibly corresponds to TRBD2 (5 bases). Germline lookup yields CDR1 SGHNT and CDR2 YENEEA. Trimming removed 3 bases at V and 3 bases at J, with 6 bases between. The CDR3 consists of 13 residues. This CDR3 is CASSFTSYNEQFF. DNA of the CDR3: TGTGCCAGCAGCTTTACTAGCTACAATGAGCAGTTCTTC. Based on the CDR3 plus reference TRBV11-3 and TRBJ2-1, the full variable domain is EAGVVQSPRYKIIEKKQPVAFWCNPISGHNTLYWYLQNLGQGPELLIRYENEEAVDDSQLPKDRFSAERLKGVDSTLKIQPAELGDSAVYLCASSFTSYNEQFFGPGTRLTVL.

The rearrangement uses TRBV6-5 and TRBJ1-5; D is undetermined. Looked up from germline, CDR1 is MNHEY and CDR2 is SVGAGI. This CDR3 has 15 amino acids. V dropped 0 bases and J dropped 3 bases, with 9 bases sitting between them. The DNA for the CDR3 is TGTGCCAGCAGTTACTCGATGCCAGTCAATCAGCCCCAGCATTTT. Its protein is CASSYSMPVNQPQHF.

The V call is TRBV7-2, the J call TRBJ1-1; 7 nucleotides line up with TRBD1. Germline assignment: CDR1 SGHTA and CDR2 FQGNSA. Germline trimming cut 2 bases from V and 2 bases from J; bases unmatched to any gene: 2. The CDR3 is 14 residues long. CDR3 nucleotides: TGTGCCAGCAGCTTAACAGGGGTAAACACTGAAGCTTTCTTT. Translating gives CASSLTGVNTEAFF.

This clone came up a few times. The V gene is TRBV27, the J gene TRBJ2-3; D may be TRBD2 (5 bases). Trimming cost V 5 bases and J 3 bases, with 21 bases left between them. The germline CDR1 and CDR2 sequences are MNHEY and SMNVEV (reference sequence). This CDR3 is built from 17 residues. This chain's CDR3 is CASSVPLYRGRTDTQYF. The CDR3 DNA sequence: TGTGCCAGCAGTGTCCCCCTTTACCGGGGTCGGACAGATACGCAGTATTTT.

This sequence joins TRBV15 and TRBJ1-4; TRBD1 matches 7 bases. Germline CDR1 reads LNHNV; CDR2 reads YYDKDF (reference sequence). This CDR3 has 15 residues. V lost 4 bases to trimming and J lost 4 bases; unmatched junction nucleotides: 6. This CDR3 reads CATSTGTVINEKLFF. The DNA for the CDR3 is TGTGCCACCAGCACTGGGACAGTAATTAATGAAAAACTGTTTTTT. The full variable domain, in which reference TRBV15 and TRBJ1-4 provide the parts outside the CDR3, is DAMVIQNPRYQVTQFGKPVTLSCSQTLNHNVMYWYQQKSSQAPKLLFHYYDKDFNNEADTPDNFQSRRPNTSFCFLDIRSPGLGDTAMYLCATSTGTVINEKLFFGSGTQLSVL.

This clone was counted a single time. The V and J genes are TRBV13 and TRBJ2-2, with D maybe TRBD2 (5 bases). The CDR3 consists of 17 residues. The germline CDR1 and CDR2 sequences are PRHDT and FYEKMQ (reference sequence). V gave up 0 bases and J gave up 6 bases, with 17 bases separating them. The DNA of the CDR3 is TGTGCCAGCAGCTTAGGGTTGCGGGCTACCGTTCCCGGGGAGCTGTTTTTT. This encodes CASSLGLRATVPGELFF.

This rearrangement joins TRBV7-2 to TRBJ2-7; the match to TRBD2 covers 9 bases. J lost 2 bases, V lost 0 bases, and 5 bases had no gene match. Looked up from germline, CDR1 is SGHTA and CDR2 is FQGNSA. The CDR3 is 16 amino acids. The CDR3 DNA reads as TGTGCCAGCAGCTTAGCGGTGGCGGGGGGGCCCTACGAGCAGTACTTC. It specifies CASSLAVAGGPYEQYF.

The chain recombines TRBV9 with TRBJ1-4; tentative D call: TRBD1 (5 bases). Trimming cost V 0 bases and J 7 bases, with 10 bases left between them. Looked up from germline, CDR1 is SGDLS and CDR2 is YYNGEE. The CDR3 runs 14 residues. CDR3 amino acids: CASSVGTGFEKLFF. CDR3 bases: TGTGCCAGCAGCGTAGGCACAGGTTTTGAAAAACTGTTTTTT.